One sample yielded the 6 T cell receptor beta chains listed below, sequenced in a study of blood T cell repertoires in COVID-19. Profiling relied on immunoSEQ multiplex PCR, and the TCRdb table lists in-frame clones only, not all of them. The sample lists about 250,000 clones, roughly 85% seen once, with approximately 9.6% in the top ten. The sequenced sample was PBMCs or T cells enriched from blood (not recorded which). The source is a woman in her forties or fifties with acute COVID-19.

This clone was picked up one time. The chain joins TRBV19 to TRBJ2-6, with TRBD1 identical over 7 bases. V trimming: 0 bases; J trimming: 0 bases; junction bases outside the gene matches: 5. Germline CDR1 is LNHDA and CDR2 is SQIVND (reference sequence). The CDR3 is 18 amino acids. CDR3 sequence: CASSIDRGGSSGANVLTF. DNA of the CDR3: TGTGCCAGTAGTATAGATCGAGGGGGCAGCTCTGGGGCCAACGTCCTGACTTTC. The full variable domain, completed using reference TRBV19 and TRBJ2-6, is DGGITQSPKYLFRKEGQNVTLSCEQNLNHDAMYWYRQDPGQGLRLIYYSQIVNDFQKGDIAEGYSVSREKKESFPLTVTSAQKNPTAFYLCASSIDRGGSSGANVLTFGAGSRLTVL.

The rearrangement links TRBV29-1 to TRBJ1-2; D not resolved. The germline V and J ends were trimmed by 7 bases and 5 bases, with 17 bases remaining between them. Germline assignment: CDR1 SQVTM and CDR2 ANQGSEA. This CDR3 region has 13 residues. CDR3 loop: CSAPWTFGYGYTF. DNA for the CDR3: TGCAGCGCACCATGGACTTTCGGGTATGGCTACACCTTC.

J is TRBJ1-1 and V is TRBV30; tentatively, D is TRBD1 (5 bases). V lost 2 bases and J lost 10, with 14 bases in between. The CDR3 is made up of 12 amino acids. From germline, CDR1 is GTSNPN and CDR2 SVGIG (reference sequence). DNA for the CDR3: TGTGCCTGGAGTCACGGGGGGTGGGGAGCTTTCTTT. Protein sequence: CAWSHGGWGAFF.

The genes are TRBV12-2 and TRBJ1-4; the table gives TRBD1 as D, unverified against the DNA. TRBV12-2 has pseudogene status. This CDR3 has 14 amino acids. CDR3 residues: CASRLGTGGEKLFF. The CDR3 nucleotides read TGTGCAAGTCGCTTAGGGACAGGGGGGGAAAAACTGTTTTTT.

The rearrangement joins TRBV6-5 to TRBJ2-7; 12 bases match TRBD2. V lost 5 bases and J lost 3; bases outside the gene matches: 2. The CDR3 covers 14 residues. Germline V gene sequence: CDR1 MNHEY, CDR2 SVGAGI. In nucleotides, the CDR3 is TGTGCCAGCAGTCCGACTAGCGGGGGCTACGAGCAGTACTTC. Its protein is CASSPTSGGYEQYF.

This chain uses TRBV18 with TRBJ1-4; TRBD1 is a possible D gene (5 bases). The length of the CDR3 is 18 residues. Germline CDR1 reads KGHSH; CDR2 reads LQKENI. V was shortened by 1 base and J by 3 bases, with 18 bases between the two germline ends. The CDR3 loop reads CASSPLHSHGGANEKLFF. The CDR3 DNA follows: TGTGCCAGCTCACCACTCCACTCACACGGGGGAGCTAATGAAAAACTGTTTTTT.